A single sample gave rise to the 18 T cell receptor beta chains below, sequenced in a study of T-cell memory formation after mild COVID-19. TCRdb independently ran MiXCR on the 5' RACE reads; one entry per CDR3 protein. The sample shows 170,000 or so distinct CDR3 sequences, roughly 30% of them seen only once. The sequenced sample was PBMCs or a T cell subset sorted from them (not recorded which). The receptors come from an adult woman who had mild COVID-19 (a few samples of this study predate the infection). Cell type and time point are not known.

The chain couples TRBV3-1 to TRBJ2-7; no reliable D call. The CDR3 extends over 15 amino acids. Trimming left V 2 bases short and J 4 bases short, with 15 bases between. CDR1 LGHDT and CDR2 YNNKEL come from the germline V gene (reference sequence). This chain's CDR3 is CASSQRLSPTYEQYF. The CDR3 region has the DNA TGTGCCAGCAGCCAACGTTTGTCGCCCACTTACGAGCAGTACTTC.

The table lists this clonotype with a few counts. This chain joins TRBV3-1 and TRBJ2-1; D is perhaps TRBD1 (7 bases). This CDR3 is 12 amino acids long. Trimming pared 4 bases from V and 10 bases from J, leaving 11 bases between. Germline V lookup: CDR1 LGHDT, CDR2 YNNKEL (reference sequence). The CDR3, as DNA: TGTGCCAGCAGCCCTCAGGGGGGAGAGCAGTTCTTC. This sequence encodes CASSPQGGEQFF.

This chain uses TRBV7-9 with TRBJ2-7; TRBD1 might be the D (6 bases). Germline-derived CDR1 and CDR2 are SEHNR and FQNEAQ (reference sequence). This CDR3 is built from 15 residues. The V gene lost 4 bases and the J gene lost 4 bases, with 17 bases spanning the gap. CDR3 sequence reads: CASSSQGPLGYEQYF. For the CDR3, the DNA is TGTGCCAGCAGCTCACAGGGTCCCCTAGGATACGAGCAGTACTTC.

The chain joins TRBV5-6 to TRBJ2-7; 7 bases line up with TRBD2. With V trimmed by 5 bases and J by 1 base, 3 bases remained unmatched. Germline V CDR1 and CDR2: SGHDT, YYEEEE. The CDR3 sequence is 13 residues long. Here the CDR3 reads CASSRGVSYEQYF. The CDR3 region has the DNA TGTGCCAGCAGTCGGGGGGTTTCCTACGAGCAGTACTTC. The full variable domain, completed using reference TRBV5-6 and TRBJ2-7, is DAGVTQSPTHLIKTRGQQVTLRCSPKSGHDTVSWYQQALGQGPQFIFQYYEEEERQRGNFPDRFSGHQFPNYSSELNVNALLLGDSALYLCASSRGVSYEQYFGPGTRLTVT.

This sequence joins TRBV24-1 and TRBJ2-5; 7 nucleotides align to TRBD1. Per germline, CDR1 KGHDR and CDR2 SFDVKD. V lost 1 base to trimming and J lost 3 bases; unmatched junction nucleotides: 1. The CDR3 totals 14 residues. The CDR3 bases are TGTGCCACCAGTGATTTTGACAGGGAAGAGACCCAGTACTTC. It yields the protein CATSDFDREETQYF.

The V and J genes are TRBV15 and TRBJ2-2; D ambiguous. Trimming took 3 bases from V and 6 from J, leaving 2 bases between them. The CDR3 runs 11 residues. Looked up from germline, CDR1 is LNHNV and CDR2 is YYDKDF (reference sequence). CDR3 in DNA: TGTGCCACCAGCAGCCCCGGGGAGCTGTTTTTT. Translation gives CATSSPGELFF.

This clonotype was seen only a few times. The V and J genes are TRBV12-3 or TRBV12-4 and TRBJ2-7, with D hard to call. The V and J ends lost 3 bases and 8 bases respectively, with 11 bases between them. This CDR3 has 12 amino acids. CDR3 nucleotides: TGTGCCAGCAGTTTGGTTCCATACAAGCAGTACTTC. It is translated as CASSLVPYKQYF.

The V call is TRBV5-1, the J call TRBJ2-7, with TRBD2 identical over 7 bases. The CDR3 is 15 residues long. Germline CDR1 reads SGHRS; CDR2 reads YFSETQ. V gave up 4 bases and J gave up 5 bases; unmatched junction bases: 12. CDR3 sequence reads: CASSQSGVLGHEQYF. Written as DNA, the CDR3 is TGCGCCAGCAGCCAAAGCGGGGTCCTGGGCCACGAGCAGTACTTC. Supplemented by reference TRBV5-1 and TRBJ2-7, the full variable domain reads KAGVTQTPRYLIKTRGQQVTLSCSPISGHRSVSWYQQTPGQGLQFLFEYFSETQRNKGNFPGRFSGRQFSNSRSEMNVSTLELGDSALYLCASSQSGVLGHEQYFGPGTRLTVT.

This clonotype was counted a few times. The chain links TRBV10-3 to TRBJ2-7; D call uncertain. This CDR3 has 12 residues. The germline CDR1 and CDR2 sequences are ENHRY and SYGVKD. Trimming cost V 6 bases and J 3 bases, with 9 bases left between them. As DNA, the CDR3 is TGTGCCATCAGCTCCAACGTCTACGAGCAGTACTTC. This gives the protein CAISSNVYEQYF.

V usage is TRBV5-4 and J usage is TRBJ2-1; 12 nucleotides align to TRBD2. The CDR3 spans 15 residues. V shed 3 bases and J 4 bases; nucleotides not matched to a gene: 2. Germline values: CDR1 SGHNT, CDR2 YYREEE (reference sequence). The DNA of the CDR3 is TGTGCCAGCAGCTCGACTAGCGGGAGTTACAATGAGCAGTTCTTC. Encoded protein: CASSSTSGSYNEQFF.

There are a few counts of this clonotype. This chain connects TRBV5-6 to TRBJ2-7, with D uncertain. This CDR3 contains 13 residues. Germline V gene sequence: CDR1 SGHDT, CDR2 YYEEEE. V lost 0 bases, J lost 4 bases, and 8 bases lay in between. In nucleotides, the CDR3 is TGTGCCAGCAGCTTGGCTTCCAGATACGAGCAGTACTTC. It specifies CASSLASRYEQYF.

There are a few counts of this clonotype. The V call is TRBV29-1, the J call TRBJ2-7, with 7 positions matching TRBD1. Germline trimming cut 7 bases from V and 3 bases from J; bases unmatched to any gene: 9. The CDR3 loop spans 13 amino acids. CDR1 is SQVTM and CDR2 is ANQGSEA in the germline V gene. Here the CDR3 reads CSALTGNYYEQYF. CDR3 sequence (DNA): TGCAGCGCCCTGACAGGGAACTACTACGAGCAGTACTTC.

This clonotype has only a few counts. This chain joins TRBV19 and TRBJ2-3; weak D call: TRBD2 (6 bases). The CDR3 totals 15 residues. V was trimmed by 6 bases and J by 2 bases, leaving 15 bases between them. Per the germline V gene, CDR1 is LNHDA and CDR2 is SQIVND (reference sequence). In DNA form, the CDR3 reads TGTGCCAGTAGCGCACCCGGGAGCCCCACAGATACGCAGTATTTT. Its translation is CASSAPGSPTDTQYF. Full variable domain (outside the CDR3, taken from reference TRBV19 and TRBJ2-3): DGGITQSPKYLFRKEGQNVTLSCEQNLNHDAMYWYRQDPGQGLRLIYYSQIVNDFQKGDIAEGYSVSREKKESFPLTVTSAQKNPTAFYLCASSAPGSPTDTQYFGPGTRLTVL.

The chain is built from TRBV9 and TRBJ2-5, with 9 bases that match TRBD1. The germline V gene has CDR1 SGDLS and CDR2 YYNGEE. The CDR3 extends over 15 amino acids. The J segment lost 3 bases and the V segment lost 3 bases, leaving 6 bases of the junction unmatched. The CDR3 here is CASSETGTGKETQYF. CDR3 nucleotides: TGTGCCAGCAGCGAGACCGGGACAGGGAAAGAGACCCAGTACTTC.

The chain has TRBV4-2 and TRBJ1-3, with D unresolved. Trimming removed 0 bases at V and 0 bases at J, with 6 bases between. This CDR3 contains 15 residues. Germline V gene data show CDR1 as LGHNA and CDR2 as YNFKEQ. DNA of the CDR3: TGTGCCAGCAGCCAAGAGGGCTTCTCTGGAAACACCATATATTTT. Amino acids: CASSQEGFSGNTIYF.

The chain combines TRBV11-1 with TRBJ2-1; 11 bases fit TRBD2. With V trimmed by 5 bases and J by 8 bases, 8 bases remained unmatched. There are 15 residues in the CDR3. Germline CDR1 is SGHAT and CDR2 is FQDESV (reference sequence). Here the CDR3 reads CASSLLAGGHDEQFF. As DNA, the CDR3 is TGTGCCAGCAGCCTCCTAGCGGGAGGCCACGATGAGCAGTTCTTC.

This clonotype occurred a few times. This rearrangement joins TRBV12-3 or TRBV12-4 to TRBJ2-3; no reliable D call. CDR3 length: 12 residues. V was shortened by 3 bases and J by 3 bases, with 4 bases between the two germline ends. CDR3 in amino acids: CASSFLTDTQYF. CDR3 sequence (DNA): TGTGCCAGCAGTTTCCTTACAGATACGCAGTATTTT.

The CDR3: CASSLVGGLSGNTIYF. The CDR3 coding sequence is TGTGCCAGCAGCTTAGTCGGGGGCCTGAGTGGAAACACCATATATTTT. The rearrangement uses TRBV7-8 and TRBJ1-3, with a weak D call TRBD1 (6 bases). Germline V gene lookup returns CDR1 SGHVS and CDR2 FQNEAQ. The CDR3 consists of 16 residues. V lost 1 base and J 3 bases, leaving 13 bases between the germline ends.